These 30 T cell receptor beta chains originate from one sample sequenced in a study of blood T cell repertoires in COVID-19. Assay: immunoSEQ multiplex PCR; the TCRdb copy retains only in-frame clones and omits some. The sample has under 250,000 clones; approximately 85% are singletons. What was sequenced was peripheral blood. Every receptor here comes from a woman aged 45-60 years with active or convalescent COVID-19.

The V gene is TRBV4-1, the J gene TRBJ2-1; 11 nucleotides line up with TRBD2. The CDR3 covers 16 residues. The J segment lost 5 bases and the V segment lost 1 base, leaving 4 bases of the junction unmatched. CDR1 and CDR2 from the germline V gene are MGHRA and YSYEKL. The CDR3 reads CASSQVAGGPDNEQFF. The CDR3 DNA is TGCGCCAGCAGCCAAGTAGCGGGAGGGCCCGACAATGAGCAGTTCTTC.

This chain links TRBV29-1 with TRBJ1-2, with D hard to call. Per the germline V gene, CDR1 is SQVTM and CDR2 is ANQGSEA. Trimming cost V 5 bases and J 3 bases, with 10 bases left between them. This CDR3 is 12 amino acids long. Here the CDR3 DNA reads TGCAGCGTTTCGGCCAGGCACTATGGCTACACCTTC. Its translation is CSVSARHYGYTF.

The gene calls are TRBV11-2 and TRBJ2-3; D unclear. The germline CDR1 and CDR2 sequences are SGHAT and FQNNGV. CDR3 length: 13 residues. Deletions cut 1 base from V and 4 bases from J, with 6 bases between. CDR3 bases: TGTGCCAGCAGCTTAGTCCCCGCAGATACGCAGTATTTT. It yields the protein CASSLVPADTQYF.

This clone is a singleton in its sample. The chain's CDR3 is CASSDGSLAHNEQFF. DNA for the CDR3: TGCGCCAGCAGTGACGGAAGCCTAGCGCACAATGAGCAGTTCTTC. The rearrangement uses TRBV10-2 and TRBJ2-1; D is perhaps TRBD2 (6 bases). The CDR3 covers 15 residues. In germline, CDR1 is WSHSY, CDR2 SAAADI. The V and J ends lost 3 bases and 5 bases respectively, with 14 bases between them.

The genes are TRBV27 and TRBJ1-1; 7 bases line up with TRBD1. Germline V lookup: CDR1 MNHEY, CDR2 SMNVEV (reference sequence). The CDR3 is 14 residues long. The J segment lost 3 bases and the V segment lost 4 bases, leaving 5 bases of the junction unmatched. The CDR3 nucleotides read TGTGCCAGCAGTTCCTCGACAGGGTACACTGAAGCTTTCTTT. It encodes CASSSSTGYTEAFF.

The genes are TRBV2 and TRBJ2-4; 8 bases map to TRBD2. This CDR3 has 16 amino acids. CDR1 and CDR2 (germline): SNHLY, FYNNEI. The V gene end was trimmed by 1 base and the J gene end by 6 bases; junction bases not matched to a gene: 8. The CDR3 nucleotides read TGTGCCAGCAGTGAAGGGGGTAGCGGGAAGGGAAACATTCAGTACTTC. Its protein is CASSEGGSGKGNIQYF.

This clone was picked up one time. The chain has TRBV24-1 and TRBJ1-2; D remains unclear. The germline V gene has CDR1 KGHDR and CDR2 SFDVKD. There are 12 residues in the CDR3. V lost 6 bases, J lost 2 bases, and 6 bases lay in between. CDR3 nucleotide sequence: TGTGCCACCAGTCAGACAAACTATGGCTACACCTTC. It encodes CATSQTNYGYTF.

The genes are TRBV7-7 and TRBJ2-2; 7 bases align to TRBD1. With V trimmed by 5 bases and J by 5 bases, 11 bases remained unmatched. The CDR3 is 16 amino acids. The germline V gene encodes CDR1 SSHAT and CDR2 FNYEAQ (reference sequence). The CDR3 is CASSPNRPGGTGELFF. DNA for the CDR3: TGTGCCAGCAGCCCAAACAGGCCAGGGGGTACCGGGGAGCTGTTTTTT.

The chain joins TRBV7-9 to TRBJ2-3; 15 bases map to TRBD2. The germline CDR1 and CDR2 sequences are SEHNR and FQNEAQ (reference sequence). V was pared by 5 bases and J by 5 bases, with 8 bases of the junction left unmatched. The CDR3 has 17 residues. As DNA, the CDR3 is TGTGCCAGCAGCGGACTAGCGGGGGGGCCAGGAGTAGATACGCAGTATTTT. Translation gives CASSGLAGGPGVDTQYF. The full variable domain, rest sourced from reference TRBV7-9 and TRBJ2-3, is DTGVSQNPRHKITKRGQNVTFRCDPISEHNRLYWYRQTLGQGPEFLTYFQNEAQLEKSRLLSDRFSAERPKGSFSTLEIQRTEQGDSAMYLCASSGLAGGPGVDTQYFGPGTRLTVL.

This chain links TRBV28 with TRBJ1-1, with TRBD1 matching 9 bases. V dropped 4 bases and J dropped 5; count of bases not matched to a gene: 8. The CDR3 sequence is 15 residues long. The germline CDR1 and CDR2 sequences are MDHEN and SYDVKM. Here the CDR3 reads CASSWGGTGKTEAFF. CDR3 in DNA: TGTGCCAGCAGTTGGGGAGGGACAGGGAAAACTGAAGCTTTCTTT.

This chain links TRBV24-1 with TRBJ2-1; no clear D gene. The CDR3 has 16 residues. The V gene lost 1 base and the J gene lost 4 bases, with 13 bases spanning the gap. Looked up from germline, CDR1 is KGHDR and CDR2 is SFDVKD. CDR3 sequence reads: CATSDFKQALYNEQFF. CDR3 DNA sequence: TGTGCCACCAGTGATTTCAAGCAGGCCCTTTACAATGAGCAGTTCTTC.

The CDR3 DNA follows: TGTGCCAGCACGTCAGGAGGGGGCGCTGGAAACACCATATATTTT. This translates into CASTSGGGAGNTIYF. This sequence joins TRBV2 and TRBJ1-3, with TRBD1 matching 7 bases. In germline, CDR1 is SNHLY, CDR2 FYNNEI. Germline trimming cut 7 bases from V and 2 bases from J; bases unmatched to any gene: 8. The CDR3 extends over 15 amino acids.

Here the CDR3 reads CASSFTSGSKAGELFF. In DNA, the CDR3 is TGTGCCAGCAGCTTTACTAGCGGGAGTAAGGCCGGGGAGCTGTTTTTT. The rearrangement uses TRBV7-6 and TRBJ2-2, with TRBD2 matching 11 bases. The ends lost 3 bases at V and 6 bases at J; junction bases unmatched: 6. This CDR3 contains 16 residues. CDR1 and CDR2 (germline): SGHVS, FNYEAQ. Variable domain in full (rest from reference TRBV7-6 and TRBJ2-2): GAGVSQSPRYKVTKRGQDVALRCDPISGHVSLYWYRQALGQGPEFLTYFNYEAQQDKSGLPNDRFSAERPEGSISTLTIQRTEQRDSAMYRCASSFTSGSKAGELFFGEGSRLTVL.

This sequence joins TRBV18 and TRBJ2-7; a weak D match, TRBD1 (6 bases). The CDR3 is 14 residues long. Per germline, CDR1 KGHSH and CDR2 LQKENI. The V and J ends lost 3 bases and 2 bases respectively, with 11 bases between them. The CDR3 sequence: CASSPEQGAYEQYF. Here the CDR3 DNA reads TGTGCCAGCTCACCGGAACAGGGAGCCTACGAGCAGTACTTC.

The chain combines TRBV29-1 with TRBJ1-4; 9 bases agree with TRBD1. Germline V CDR1 and CDR2: SQVTM, ANQGSEA. This CDR3 has 13 amino acids. Germline trimming cut 6 bases from V and 8 bases from J; bases unmatched to any gene: 7. The CDR3 sequence is CSVTGTGNEKLFF. CDR3 nucleotide sequence: TGCAGCGTGACCGGGACAGGGAACGAAAAACTGTTTTTT.

Only a few counts were recorded for this clone. The CDR3 sequence: CSASPSNTGDNYGYTF. In DNA, the CDR3 is TGCAGTGCTAGTCCCTCTAATACAGGGGATAACTATGGCTACACCTTC. The chain couples TRBV20-1 to TRBJ1-2; 7 bases match TRBD1. V lost 3 bases, J lost 1 base, and 11 bases stayed unmatched. This CDR3 comprises 16 residues. Looked up from germline, CDR1 is DFQATT and CDR2 is SNEGSKA (reference sequence).

The gene calls are TRBV5-8 and TRBJ1-5, with 7 nucleotides matching TRBD1. V lost 0 bases and J lost 2; bases outside the gene matches: 2. The CDR3 has 15 amino acids. Germline CDR1 reads SGHTS; CDR2 reads YDEGEE. The CDR3 is CASSLGTGGNQPQHF. In DNA, the CDR3 is TGTGCCAGCAGCTTGGGTACAGGGGGCAATCAGCCCCAGCATTTT.

The table lists this clone with a count of one. The chain links TRBV25-1 to TRBJ2-7; 7 bases fit TRBD2. The V and J ends lost 10 bases and 0 bases, in that order; junction bases with no gene match: 12. The CDR3 contains 15 residues. Germline V gives CDR1 MGHDK, CDR2 SYGVNS. CDR3 in DNA: TGTGCCACCCAAGCAGACGGGAGGAGCTCCTACGAGCAGTACTTC. It translates to CATQADGRSSYEQYF.

The sample holds many counts of this clone. This chain uses TRBV5-5 with TRBJ2-7; TRBD1 agrees at 8 bases. V shed 4 bases and J 3 bases; nucleotides not matched to a gene: 3. In germline, CDR1 is SGHKS, CDR2 YYEKEE (reference sequence). This CDR3 comprises 13 residues. CDR3 nucleotide sequence: TGTGCCAGCAGCCTGACAGGGGACTACGAGCAGTACTTC. Translated, it gives CASSLTGDYEQYF.

V is TRBV5-4 and J is TRBJ1-1; D is unresolved. This CDR3 contains 13 residues. Trimming took 1 base from V and 3 from J, leaving 7 bases between them. Germline V gives CDR1 SGHNT, CDR2 YYREEE (reference sequence). CDR3: CASSLTRDTEAFF. As DNA, the CDR3 is TGTGCCAGCAGCTTGACGAGAGACACTGAAGCTTTCTTT.

The table lists this clone with a few counts. This sequence joins TRBV28 and TRBJ2-5; D call uncertain. In germline, CDR1 is MDHEN, CDR2 SYDVKM. CDR3 length: 12 amino acids. Trimming shortened V by 2 bases and J by 5 bases, and 6 bases separated the two germline ends. The CDR3 nucleotides are TGTGCCAGCAGTTTAATTGCGGAGACCCAGTACTTC. Protein sequence: CASSLIAETQYF.

This clone was observed once. The V and J genes are TRBV11-2 and TRBJ2-5, with 7 bases that match TRBD2. The germline CDR1 and CDR2 sequences are SGHAT and FQNNGV. This CDR3 comprises 15 residues. V lost 0 bases and J lost 5; bases outside the gene matches: 6. The CDR3 here is CASSLEGGSRETQYF. Here the CDR3 DNA reads TGTGCCAGCAGCTTAGAGGGCGGGAGCCGCGAGACCCAGTACTTC.

This chain connects TRBV10-1 to TRBJ2-1, with TRBD1 identical over 8 bases. Trimming cost V 4 bases and J 3 bases; bases outside gene matches: 2. Germline CDR1 WNHNN, CDR2 SYGVQD (reference sequence). The CDR3 consists of 14 residues. The CDR3 here is CASSAGQVYNEQFF. CDR3 bases: TGCGCCAGCAGTGCGGGACAGGTCTACAATGAGCAGTTCTTC.

This rearrangement joins TRBV3-1 (or the pseudogene TRBV3-2) to TRBJ1-1; D is possibly TRBD1 (6 bases). From germline, CDR1 is LGHDT and CDR2 YNNKEL (reference sequence). V was shortened by 1 base and J by 0 bases, with 9 bases between the two germline ends. The CDR3 extends over 15 amino acids. CDR3 sequence (DNA): TGTGCCAGCAGCCAAGGCAGGGGACTGAACACTGAAGCTTTCTTT. Protein sequence: CASSQGRGLNTEAFF.

Regarding this clone: The germline gene is not matched at one end of the junction; a read error may be the cause. V is TRBV20-1 and J is TRBJ2-7, with D possibly TRBD2 on 6 matching bases. The CDR3 length is 9 residues. Germline assignment: CDR1 DFQATT and CDR2 SNEGSKA (reference sequence). CDR3 nucleotides: TGCAGTGCAGAGCCGGGACTTACTTTC. As protein: CSAEPGLTF.

This sequence joins TRBV5-1 and TRBJ2-6; 9 bases are shared with TRBD2. With V trimmed by 0 bases and J by 0 bases, 7 bases remained unmatched. In germline, CDR1 is SGHRS, CDR2 YFSETQ. The CDR3 is 19 amino acids. The CDR3 DNA sequence: TGCGCCAGCAGCTTGGTGTGGAGCGGGGGGACCTCTGGGGCCAACGTCCTGACTTTC. It encodes CASSLVWSGGTSGANVLTF.

This chain joins TRBV30 and TRBJ1-1; unclear D gene. Per the germline V gene, CDR1 is GTSNPN and CDR2 is SVGIG (reference sequence). The CDR3 spans 12 residues. The ends were cut back, 3 bases at V and 0 bases at J, with 5 bases in the middle. Here the CDR3 reads CAWRQMNTEAFF. In DNA, the CDR3 is TGTGCCTGGAGACAGATGAACACTGAAGCTTTCTTT.

The J gene is TRBJ2-7, the V gene TRBV28; TRBD2 matches 7 bases. The ends lost 4 bases at V and 2 bases at J; junction bases unmatched: 8. The CDR3 is made up of 15 amino acids. Germline assignment: CDR1 MDHEN and CDR2 SYDVKM. This chain's CDR3 is CASSSAGEPPYEQYF. As DNA, the CDR3 is TGTGCCAGCAGTTCGGCGGGGGAGCCTCCCTACGAGCAGTACTTC.

This clone was observed a few times. This sequence joins TRBV5-5 and TRBJ1-1; possible D gene TRBD1, 5 bases. Trimming shortened V by 2 bases and J by 1 base, and 6 bases separated the two germline ends. There are 13 residues in the CDR3. Germline V CDR1 and CDR2: SGHKS, YYEKEE (reference sequence). The CDR3 loop reads CASSFDRNTEAFF. The CDR3 DNA is TGTGCCAGCAGCTTTGACAGGAACACTGAAGCTTTCTTT.

This clone occurred once. The chain combines TRBV6-5 with TRBJ2-7; 7 nucleotides agree with TRBD1. Looked up from germline, CDR1 is MNHEY and CDR2 is SVGAGI. J was trimmed by 1 base and V by 6 bases; bases with no gene match: 9. CDR3 length: 15 residues. Here the CDR3 DNA reads TGTGCCAGCAGAGCCACAGGGGTGGTATCCTACGAGCAGTACGTC. Protein sequence: CASRATGVVSYEQYV.